Listed here are 21 T cell receptor beta chains from one sample, sequenced in a study of cytomegalovirus exposure and HLA in healthy donors. Amplification used 60 Vbeta primers and 13 Jbeta primers. This table comes from immunoSEQ multiplex PCR, and its TCRdb copy is limited to in-frame clones, with some not included. The sample consists of 70,000 to 95,000 clones, 76% of them appearing once. The sample consisted of PBMCs. The receptors come from a young man in good health and CMV-seropositive.

In nucleotides, the CDR3 is TGTGCCAGTAGCCTCCAGGGTAACTATGGCTACACCTTC. Amino acids: CASSLQGNYGYTF. The chain has TRBV19 and TRBJ1-2, with a tentative D call TRBD1 (5 bases). CDR3 size: 13 residues. The germline V gene encodes CDR1 LNHDA and CDR2 SQIVND (reference sequence). Trimming stripped 6 bases from V and 1 base from J, with 9 bases between.

On this clone: The junction does not match germline at one end; this may be a read error. This chain connects TRBV7-9 to TRBJ2-7; D perhaps matches TRBD1 (5 bases). The CDR3 runs 14 residues. Germline values: CDR1 SEHNR, CDR2 FQNEAQ (reference sequence). The CDR3 nucleotides read TGTTCCAGCAGCTCGGACACCTTCCCCTACGAGCAGTACTTC. Its protein product is CSSSSDTFPYEQYF.

V usage is TRBV7-9 and J usage is TRBJ2-2, with 8 bases that match TRBD2. This CDR3 region has 16 residues. CDR1 and CDR2 from the germline V gene are SEHNR and FQNEAQ (reference sequence). V lost 5 bases and J lost 3; bases outside the gene matches: 8. The CDR3 region has the DNA TGTGCCAGCAGCCCGCCGGGGGGGACCTACACCGGGGAGCTGTTTTTT. As protein: CASSPPGGTYTGELFF.

This chain uses TRBV7-9 with TRBJ1-2, with TRBD1 as a possible D gene (6 bases). Trimming left V 5 bases short and J 3 bases short, with 16 bases between. Per germline, CDR1 SEHNR and CDR2 FQNEAQ (reference sequence). CDR3 length equals 15 residues. CDR3 residues: CASSQDLGQYYGYTF. The CDR3 DNA is TGTGCCAGCAGCCAAGATCTTGGACAGTACTATGGCTACACCTTC.

The V and J genes are TRBV9 and TRBJ1-4, with 8 bases matching TRBD1. V gave up 3 bases and J gave up 8 bases; unmatched junction bases: 9. This CDR3 has 15 residues. CDR1 and CDR2 from the germline V gene are SGDLS and YYNGEE. CDR3 bases: TGTGCCAGCAGCGCCAACAGGGGGGGAGACGAAAAACTGTTTTTT. The encoded protein is CASSANRGGDEKLFF. The whole variable domain, remainder taken from reference TRBV9 and TRBJ1-4, is DSGVTQTPKHLITATGQRVTLRCSPRSGDLSVYWYQQSLDQGLQFLIQYYNGEERAKGNILERFSAQQFPDLHSELNLSSLELGDSALYFCASSANRGGDEKLFFGSGTQLSVL.

The chain employs TRBV4-1 and TRBJ2-7; 13 bases align to TRBD2. The CDR3 totals 17 residues. J gave up 0 bases and V 4 bases, and 6 bases lay outside the gene matches. Germline CDR1 is MGHRA and CDR2 is YSYEKL. The CDR3 bases are TGCGCCAGCAGCCGTCTTGGACTAGCGGGAGACTCCTACGAGCAGTACTTC. Protein: CASSRLGLAGDSYEQYF.

J is TRBJ1-2 and V is TRBV2, with D maybe TRBD1 (5 bases). The CDR3 is 15 residues long. The germline CDR1 and CDR2 sequences are SNHLY and FYNNEI. The V end lost 6 bases, the J end lost 2 bases, and 16 bases lay between the germline ends. CDR3 DNA: TGTGCCAGCAGGCCCCCCGGGGGGGGAAACTATGGCTACACCTTC. Translating gives CASRPPGGGNYGYTF.

The chain combines TRBV6-5 with TRBJ1-1, with 7 positions matching TRBD1. V shed 0 bases, J shed 4 bases, and the junction held 8 bases outside the gene matches. This CDR3 contains 16 residues. Germline loops: CDR1 MNHEY, CDR2 SVGAGI. CDR3 in amino acids: CASSYSFTGVTTEAFF. As DNA, the CDR3 is TGTGCCAGCAGTTACTCATTTACAGGGGTGACCACTGAAGCTTTCTTT.

The chain is built from TRBV5-1 and TRBJ1-3, with a possible D match to TRBD1 (5 bases). CDR1 and CDR2 from the germline V gene are SGHRS and YFSETQ. There are 14 residues in the CDR3. V was shortened by 4 bases and J by 0 bases, with 8 bases between the two germline ends. The CDR3 nucleotides are TGCGCCAGCAGCCCGACAGTCTCTGGAAACACCATATATTTT. Translated, it gives CASSPTVSGNTIYF.

V is TRBV12-1 and J is TRBJ1-1. TRBV12-1 represents a pseudogene. The CDR3 is 17 residues long. The CDR3 DNA reads TGTGCCAGCAGCTTTCAATTGGACGGGATACGGTACGGTGAAGCTTTCTTT. Its protein product is CASSFQLDGIRYGEAFF.

The chain is built from TRBV11-2 and TRBJ1-1; no firm D call. Between the trimmed V and J ends, which lost 2 bases and 0 bases, there was a span of 13 bases. The CDR3 consists of 16 residues. CDR1 SGHAT and CDR2 FQNNGV come from the germline V gene. As DNA, the CDR3 is TGTGCCAGCAGCTTAACTGCTCGGGTGGTGAACACTGAAGCTTTCTTT. This codes for CASSLTARVVNTEAFF.

This clone appeared a few times. This sequence joins TRBV4-1 and TRBJ1-2, with 8 bases matching TRBD1. CDR1 MGHRA and CDR2 YSYEKL come from the germline V gene. The CDR3 sequence is 15 residues long. Trimming took 5 bases from V and 3 from J; bases not matched to a gene: 8. The CDR3 here is CASSARTGKDYGYTF. As DNA, the CDR3 is TGCGCCAGCAGCGCGCGGACAGGGAAGGACTATGGCTACACCTTC.

The chain links TRBV2 to TRBJ2-7; 13 bases are a match to TRBD2. The CDR3 sequence is 18 residues long. Germline V gene lookup returns CDR1 SNHLY and CDR2 FYNNEI. V gave up 6 bases and J gave up 2 bases; unmatched junction bases: 13. CDR3 protein: CASRPGLAGLGWPYEQYF. CDR3 bases: TGTGCCAGCAGACCGGGACTAGCGGGACTGGGGTGGCCCTACGAGCAGTACTTC.

The rearrangement links TRBV27 to TRBJ1-6; D remains ambiguous. This CDR3 contains 13 residues. Trimming stripped 2 bases from V and 9 bases from J, with 8 bases between. Germline V gives CDR1 MNHEY, CDR2 SMNVEV (reference sequence). As DNA, the CDR3 is TGTGCCAGCAGTTTAGCGACTATTTCACCCCTCCACTTT. This translates into CASSLATISPLHF.

The CDR3: CASTEEGTGGRYGYTF. The CDR3 coding sequence is TGTGCCAGTACCGAAGAGGGGACAGGGGGCCGCTATGGCTACACCTTC. The V call is TRBV19, the J call TRBJ1-2; 12 bases are shared with TRBD1. The CDR3 totals 16 residues. The germline gives CDR1 LNHDA, CDR2 SQIVND (reference sequence). J was trimmed by 4 bases and V by 7 bases; bases with no gene match: 10.

V is TRBV6-1 and J is TRBJ1-4, with 7 bases matching TRBD1. Germline CDR1 MNHNS, CDR2 SASEGT. Trimming cost V 4 bases and J 3 bases; bases outside gene matches: 8. The CDR3 has 16 residues. DNA of the CDR3: TGTGCCAGCAGTGCGATCAGGGGGACACCTAATGAAAAACTGTTTTTT. The encoded protein is CASSAIRGTPNEKLFF.

The chain combines TRBV27 with TRBJ2-3; 7 nucleotides align to TRBD1. This CDR3 contains 16 residues. In germline, CDR1 is MNHEY, CDR2 SMNVEV (reference sequence). Trimming at V came to 6 bases and at J to 4 bases, leaving 13 bases not matched to a gene. CDR3: CASSVTGPSPADTQYF. DNA for the CDR3: TGTGCCAGCAGCGTGACAGGGCCCTCACCCGCAGATACGCAGTATTTT.

The chain uses TRBV5-1 and TRBJ1-4; 7 bases fit TRBD1. This CDR3 spans 15 amino acids. The germline CDR1 and CDR2 sequences are SGHRS and YFSETQ. The junction had 3 bases not matched to a gene; V was cut back by 4 bases and J by 0 bases. The DNA of the CDR3 is TGCGCCAGCAGCACAGGGACAGCAACTAATGAAAAACTGTTTTTT. It codes for CASSTGTATNEKLFF.

The chain is built from TRBV11-2 and TRBJ2-7, with a possible D match to TRBD1 (5 bases). The CDR3 has 15 amino acids. The V end lost 0 bases, the J end lost 3 bases, and 12 bases lay between the germline ends. Germline CDR1 and CDR2: SGHAT and FQNNGV. CDR3 sequence (DNA): TGTGCCAGCAGCTTAGAAAGGGGTTCTCACTACGAGCAGTACTTC. Residues: CASSLERGSHYEQYF.

This sequence joins TRBV2 and TRBJ1-5; tentative D call: TRBD1 (6 bases). The CDR3 has 13 amino acids. Between the trimmed V and J ends, which lost 4 bases and 5 bases, there was a span of 9 bases. Germline V gene data show CDR1 as SNHLY and CDR2 as FYNNEI. The CDR3 protein is CASSVQGDQPQHF. For the CDR3, the DNA is TGTGCCAGCAGTGTACAGGGCGATCAGCCCCAGCATTTT.

V usage is TRBV7-9 and J usage is TRBJ1-2; a possible D gene is TRBD1 (5 bases). The V end lost 5 bases, the J end lost 6 bases, and 13 bases lay between the germline ends. Germline V CDR1 and CDR2: SEHNR, FQNEAQ (reference sequence). CDR3 length: 13 amino acids. Here the CDR3 DNA reads TGTGCCAGCAGCCTGGGACTGACGGATGGCTACACCTTC. Translating gives CASSLGLTDGYTF.